These 11 T cell receptor beta chains came from one sample sequenced in a study of blood T cell repertoires in COVID-19. TCRdb's table, derived via immunoSEQ multiplex PCR, lists solely in-frame clones and lacks some. In the table there are around 150,000 clones, approximately 87% of which are singletons. Input material: peripheral blood. These receptors all come from a man between 50 and 59 years old with active COVID-19.

The chain uses TRBV12-3 or TRBV12-4 and TRBJ1-2; the match to TRBD1 covers 7 bases. The V gene end was trimmed by 5 bases and the J gene end by 4 bases; junction bases not matched to a gene: 4. CDR3 length equals 13 residues. The CDR3 reads CASSLDRSYGYTF. In DNA, the CDR3 is TGTGCCAGCAGTCTGGACAGGTCCTATGGCTACACCTTC.

This clone has more than one count but fewer than ten. The J gene is TRBJ2-2, the V gene TRBV6-5, with 9 bases that match TRBD1. V shed 2 bases and J 8 bases; nucleotides not matched to a gene: 6. The germline CDR1 and CDR2 sequences are MNHEY and SVGAGI. The CDR3 has 15 residues. The CDR3 DNA follows: TGTGCCAGCAGTTACACAGGGGGCCGGAAAGGGGAGCTGTTTTTT. Encoded protein: CASSYTGGRKGELFF.

The rearrangement links TRBV3-1 (or the pseudogene TRBV3-2) to TRBJ2-1, with D possibly TRBD2 on 6 matching bases. Germline assignment: CDR1 LGHDT and CDR2 YNNKEL (reference sequence). The CDR3 is 18 amino acids. V lost 3 bases, J lost 5 bases, and 23 bases lay in between. Here the CDR3 DNA reads TGTGCCAGCAGCCAGGAGAGGGAGGACACCTCCGAGCACAATGAGCAGTTCTTC. This translates into CASSQEREDTSEHNEQFF.

The chain links TRBV27 to TRBJ2-5; D possibly corresponds to TRBD2 (5 bases). The V gene lost 2 bases and the J gene lost 2 bases, with 12 bases spanning the gap. The CDR3 covers 15 residues. Germline V CDR1 and CDR2: MNHEY, SMNVEV (reference sequence). CDR3 nucleotides: TGTGCCAGCAGTTTAGGGAGCGGCGAACAAGAGACCCAGTACTTC. It is translated as CASSLGSGEQETQYF.

Notes on this clone: This sample includes further DNA sequences coding for the same CDR3. This rearrangement joins TRBV20-1 to TRBJ2-5; no clear D. This CDR3 comprises 11 residues. V gave up 2 bases and J gave up 2 bases, with 3 bases separating them. Germline V gene data show CDR1 as DFQATT and CDR2 as SNEGSKA (reference sequence). In DNA, the CDR3 is TGCAGTGCTAGACTACAAGAGACCCAGTACTTC. Translation gives CSARLQETQYF.

The chain is built from TRBV7-9 and TRBJ1-4; no definite D call. V was shortened by 5 bases and J by 4 bases, with 14 bases between the two germline ends. Germline V gene data show CDR1 as SEHNR and CDR2 as FQNEAQ (reference sequence). CDR3 length: 15 amino acids. CDR3 loop: CASSAPVSFNEKLFF. CDR3 sequence (DNA): TGTGCCAGCAGCGCTCCTGTAAGCTTTAATGAAAAACTGTTTTTT.

The chain links TRBV5-5 to TRBJ1-1; D might be TRBD1 (5 bases). CDR1 SGHKS and CDR2 YYEKEE come from the germline V gene (reference sequence). The CDR3 extends over 16 amino acids. V dropped 0 bases and J dropped 1 base, with 13 bases sitting between them. The DNA of the CDR3 is TGTGCCAGCAGCTTGGAACTTATGGGGGGGAACACTGAAGCTTTCTTT. Its translation is CASSLELMGGNTEAFF. The variable domain in full, completed from reference TRBV5-5 and TRBJ1-1, reads DAGVTQSPTHLIKTRGQQVTLRCSPISGHKSVSWYQQVLGQGPQFIFQYYEKEERGRGNFPDRFSARQFPNYSSELNVNALLLGDSALYLCASSLELMGGNTEAFFGQGTRLTVV.

This clone was recorded once. This chain uses TRBV6-4 with TRBJ1-1, with 8 bases that match TRBD1. The CDR3 runs to 14 residues. In germline, CDR1 is MRHNA, CDR2 SNTAGT. V dropped 6 bases and J dropped 2; count of bases not matched to a gene: 5. This CDR3 is CASSAQGGNTEAFF. The CDR3 DNA is TGTGCCAGCAGCGCACAGGGGGGAAACACTGAAGCTTTCTTT.

The chain recombines TRBV7-8 with TRBJ2-7; D is perhaps TRBD2 (6 bases). V was shortened by 3 bases and J by 10 bases, with 13 bases between the two germline ends. This CDR3 comprises 12 residues. Germline V gene sequence: CDR1 SGHVS, CDR2 FQNEAQ. CDR3 DNA: TGTGCCAGCAGCTTTACTAGCCAATTTCAGTACTTC. Amino acid sequence: CASSFTSQFQYF. Based on the CDR3 plus reference TRBV7-8 and TRBJ2-7, the full variable domain is GAGVSQSPRYKVAKRGQDVALRCDPISGHVSLFWYQQALGQGPEFLTYFQNEAQLDKSGLPSDRFFAERPEGSVSTLKIQRTQQEDSAVYLCASSFTSQFQYFGPGTRLTVT.

This clone was seen a handful of times. The gene calls are TRBV5-1 and TRBJ1-5; 10 nucleotides match TRBD1. Trimming at V came to 0 bases and at J to 4 bases, leaving 1 base not matched to a gene. Germline CDR1 SGHRS, CDR2 YFSETQ. The CDR3 length is 15 residues. CDR3 loop: CASSLGQGANQPQHF. The DNA of the CDR3 is TGCGCCAGCAGCTTGGGACAGGGGGCGAATCAGCCCCAGCATTTT.

Points on this clone: The same CDR3 also results from other DNA sequences found in this sample. This rearrangement joins TRBV7-8 to TRBJ2-5; 7 bases align to TRBD1. This CDR3 is built from 14 residues. Per the germline V gene, CDR1 is SGHVS and CDR2 is FQNEAQ. V gave up 2 bases and J gave up 5 bases; unmatched junction bases: 5. The CDR3 coding sequence is TGTGCCAGCAGCTTACGAGGGGGCGAGGAGACCCAGTACTTC. It specifies CASSLRGGEETQYF.